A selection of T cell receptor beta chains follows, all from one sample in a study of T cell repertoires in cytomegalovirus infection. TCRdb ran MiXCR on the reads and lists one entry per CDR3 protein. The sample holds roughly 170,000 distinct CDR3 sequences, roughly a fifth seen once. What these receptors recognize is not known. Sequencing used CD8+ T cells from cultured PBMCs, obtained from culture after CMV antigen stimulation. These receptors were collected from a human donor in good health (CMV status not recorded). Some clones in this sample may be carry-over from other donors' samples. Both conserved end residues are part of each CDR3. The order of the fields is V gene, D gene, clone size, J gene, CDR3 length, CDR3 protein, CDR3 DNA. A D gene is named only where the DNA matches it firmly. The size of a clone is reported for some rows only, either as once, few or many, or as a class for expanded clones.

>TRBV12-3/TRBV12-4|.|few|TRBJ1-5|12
CASQGRNQPQHF
TGTGCCAGCCAGGGGCGGAATCAGCCCCAGCATTTT
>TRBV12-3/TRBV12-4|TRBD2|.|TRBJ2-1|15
CASSSLAGAYNEQFF
TGTGCCAGCAGTTCACTAGCGGGGGCCTACAATGAGCAGTTCTTC
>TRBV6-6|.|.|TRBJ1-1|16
CASSYSPPGKNTEAFF
TGTGCCAGCAGTTACTCCCCCCCAGGGAAGAACACTGAAGCTTTCTTT
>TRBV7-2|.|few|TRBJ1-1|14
CASSLNLGVTEAFF
TGTGCCAGCAGCTTAAATCTGGGGGTGACTGAAGCTTTCTTT
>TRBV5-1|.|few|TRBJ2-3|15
CASIKTPSRTDTQYF
TGCGCCAGCATTAAGACTCCTTCCCGCACAGATACGCAGTATTTT
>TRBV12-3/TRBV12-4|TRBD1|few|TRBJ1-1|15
CASSFSDRRNTEAFF
TGTGCCAGCAGTTTCTCGGACAGGCGGAACACTGAAGCTTTCTTT
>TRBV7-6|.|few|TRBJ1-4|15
CASSPTVGSNEKLFF
TGTGCCAGCAGCCCGACCGTGGGCTCTAATGAAAAACTGTTTTTT
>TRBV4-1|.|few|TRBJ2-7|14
CASSQGPGIDEQYF
TGCGCCAGCAGCCAAGGTCCGGGGATAGACGAGCAGTACTTC
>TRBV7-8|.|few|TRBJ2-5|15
CASSLDRGSQETQYF
TGTGCCAGCAGCTTAGACCGGGGGAGCCAAGAGACCCAGTACTTC
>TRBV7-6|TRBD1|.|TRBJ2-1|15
CASSFIQGTIREQFF
TGTGCCAGCAGCTTTATACAGGGGACAATCCGAGAGCAGTTCTTC
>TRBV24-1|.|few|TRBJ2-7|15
CATSEGGDHPYEQYF
TGTGCCACCAGTGAAGGGGGTGATCACCCCTACGAGCAGTACTTC
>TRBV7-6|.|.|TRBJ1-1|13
CASSFRRNTEAFF
TGTGCCAGCAGCTTTCGAAGAAACACTGAAGCTTTCTTT
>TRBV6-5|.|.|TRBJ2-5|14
CASSYSGPARTQYF
TGTGCCAGCAGTTATTCTGGACCGGCACGGACCCAGTACTTC
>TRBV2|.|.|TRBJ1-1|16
CASVLTYEAGTTEAFF
TGTGCCAGTGTCTTGACGTACGAGGCGGGGACGACTGAAGCTTTCTTT
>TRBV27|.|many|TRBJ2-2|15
CASSFTFGGTGELFF
TGTGCCAGCAGTTTTACGTTCGGGGGTACCGGGGAGCTGTTTTTT
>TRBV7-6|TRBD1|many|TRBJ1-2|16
CASSLTKGQGARGYTF
TGTGCCAGCAGCTTAACAAAAGGACAGGGGGCTAGGGGCTACACCTTC
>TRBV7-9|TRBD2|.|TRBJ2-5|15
CASSDLAGGPETQYF
TGTGCCAGCAGCGATCTAGCGGGGGGGCCAGAGACCCAGTACTTC
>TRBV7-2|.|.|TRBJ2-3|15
CASSFEVALKDTQYF
TGTGCCAGTAGCTTCGAGGTGGCGCTGAAAGATACGCAGTATTTT
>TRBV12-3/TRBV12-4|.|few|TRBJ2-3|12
CASRRVTDTQYF
TGTGCCAGCAGGAGAGTCACAGATACGCAGTATTTT
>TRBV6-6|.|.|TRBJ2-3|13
CASIAEVGDTQYF
TGTGCCAGCATTGCAGAGGTGGGAGATACGCAGTATTTT
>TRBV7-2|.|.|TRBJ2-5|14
CASSPPLGKETQYF
TGTGCCAGCAGCCCACCTTTGGGTAAAGAGACCCAGTACTTC
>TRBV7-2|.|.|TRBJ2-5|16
CASSLGYRDKRETQYF
TGTGCCAGCAGCTTAGGCTACAGGGATAAGAGGGAGACCCAGTACTTC
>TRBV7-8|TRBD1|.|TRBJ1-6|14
CASSLEDRARFLHF
TGTGCCAGCAGCTTAGAGGACAGGGCCAGGTTCCTCCACTTT
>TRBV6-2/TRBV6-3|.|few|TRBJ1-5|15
CASSPPTDFNQPQHF
TGTGCCAGCAGTCCACCGACAGATTTTAATCAGCCCCAGCATTTT
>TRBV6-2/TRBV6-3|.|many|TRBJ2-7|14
CASSYQASSYEQYF
TGTGCCAGCAGTTATCAGGCGAGCTCCTACGAGCAGTACTTC
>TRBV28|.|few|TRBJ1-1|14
CASISRDLNTEAFF
TGTGCCAGCATCTCAAGGGACTTGAACACTGAAGCTTTCTTT
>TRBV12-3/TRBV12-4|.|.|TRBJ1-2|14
CASGRGAVNGGYTF
TGTGCCAGTGGAAGGGGGGCAGTCAACGGTGGCTACACCTTC
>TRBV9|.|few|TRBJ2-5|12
CASSVEGGTQYF
TGTGCCAGCAGCGTAGAGGGCGGGACCCAGTACTTC
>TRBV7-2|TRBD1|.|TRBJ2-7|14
CASRTGTGIYEQYF
TGTGCCAGCAGGACCGGGACAGGGATTTACGAGCAGTACTTC
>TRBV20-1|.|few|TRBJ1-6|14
CSARDGTETSPLHF
TGCAGTGCTAGGGACGGAACGGAGACTTCACCCCTCCACTTT